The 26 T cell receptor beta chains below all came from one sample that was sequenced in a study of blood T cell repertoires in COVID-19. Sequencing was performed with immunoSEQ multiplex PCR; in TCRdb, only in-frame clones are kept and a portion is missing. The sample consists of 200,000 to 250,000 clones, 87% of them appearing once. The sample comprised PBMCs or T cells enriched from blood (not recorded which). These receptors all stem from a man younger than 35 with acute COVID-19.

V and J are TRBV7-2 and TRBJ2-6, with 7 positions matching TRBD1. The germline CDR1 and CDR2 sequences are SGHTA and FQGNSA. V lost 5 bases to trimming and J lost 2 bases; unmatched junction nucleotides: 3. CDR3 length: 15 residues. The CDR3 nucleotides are TGTGCCAGCAGCACCACAGGGGCTGGGGCCAACGTCCTGACTTTC. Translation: CASSTTGAGANVLTF.

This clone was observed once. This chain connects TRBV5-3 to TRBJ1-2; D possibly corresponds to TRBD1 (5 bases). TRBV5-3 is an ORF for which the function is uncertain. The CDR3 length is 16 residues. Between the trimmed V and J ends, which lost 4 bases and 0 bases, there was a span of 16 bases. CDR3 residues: CARSGPRPGANYGYTF. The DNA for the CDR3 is TGTGCCAGAAGCGGCCCCCGTCCGGGGGCTAACTATGGCTACACCTTC.

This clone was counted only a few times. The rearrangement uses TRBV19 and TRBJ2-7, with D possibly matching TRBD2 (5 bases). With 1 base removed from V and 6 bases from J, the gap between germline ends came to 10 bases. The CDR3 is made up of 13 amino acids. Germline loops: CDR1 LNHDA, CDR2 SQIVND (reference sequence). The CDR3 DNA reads TGTGCCAGTAGTATAGGGAGGACTTCCGAGCAGTACTTC. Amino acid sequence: CASSIGRTSEQYF.

CDR3 protein: CASSLAGVEQFF. CDR3 bases: TGTGCCAGCAGCTTAGCGGGAGTAGAGCAGTTCTTC. V is TRBV5-6 and J is TRBJ2-1; the match to TRBD2 covers 8 bases. Germline loops: CDR1 SGHDT, CDR2 YYEEEE. Losses at the gene ends were 2 bases for V and 10 bases for J; bases not matched to a gene: 2. The CDR3 contains 12 residues.

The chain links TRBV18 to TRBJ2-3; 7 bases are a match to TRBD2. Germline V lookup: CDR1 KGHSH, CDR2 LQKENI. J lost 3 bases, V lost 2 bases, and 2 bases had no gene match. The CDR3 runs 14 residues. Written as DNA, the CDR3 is TGTGCCAGCTCACCAAGCGGGAATACAGATACGCAGTATTTT. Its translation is CASSPSGNTDTQYF.

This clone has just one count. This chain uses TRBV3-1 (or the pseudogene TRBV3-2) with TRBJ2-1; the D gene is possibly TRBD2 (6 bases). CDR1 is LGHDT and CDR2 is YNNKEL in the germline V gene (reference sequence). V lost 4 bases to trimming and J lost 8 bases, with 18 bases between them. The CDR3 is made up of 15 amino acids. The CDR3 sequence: CASSRGTGGVYEQFF. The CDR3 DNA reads TGTGCCAGCAGCCGAGGGACTGGCGGGGTCTATGAGCAGTTCTTC.

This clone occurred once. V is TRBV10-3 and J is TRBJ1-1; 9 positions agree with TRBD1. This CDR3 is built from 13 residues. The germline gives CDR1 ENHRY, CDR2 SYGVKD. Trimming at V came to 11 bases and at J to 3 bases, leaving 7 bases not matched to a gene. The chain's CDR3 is CASWGTGHTEAFF. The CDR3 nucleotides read TGTGCCTCCTGGGGGACAGGGCACACTGAAGCTTTCTTT.

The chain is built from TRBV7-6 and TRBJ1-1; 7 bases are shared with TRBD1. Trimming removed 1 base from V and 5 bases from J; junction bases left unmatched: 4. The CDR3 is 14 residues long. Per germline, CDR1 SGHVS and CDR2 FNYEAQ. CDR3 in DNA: TGTGCCAGCAGCTTAGAACAGGGGTCAACTGAAGCTTTCTTT. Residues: CASSLEQGSTEAFF.

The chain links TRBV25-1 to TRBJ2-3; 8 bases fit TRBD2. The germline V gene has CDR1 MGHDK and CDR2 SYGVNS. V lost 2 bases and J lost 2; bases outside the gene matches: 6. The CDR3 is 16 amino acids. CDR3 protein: CASSEGGGWVTDTQYF. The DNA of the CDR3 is TGTGCCAGCAGTGAAGGCGGGGGGTGGGTCACAGATACGCAGTATTTT. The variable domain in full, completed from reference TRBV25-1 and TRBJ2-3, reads EADIYQTPRYLVIGTGKKITLECSQTMGHDKMYWYQQDPGMELHLIHYSYGVNSTEKGDLSSESTVSRIRTEHFPLTLESARPSHTSQYLCASSEGGGWVTDTQYFGPGTRLTVL.

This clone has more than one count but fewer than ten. Written as DNA, the CDR3 is TGTGCCAGTAGAACATGGGGCAGCTCACCCCTCCACTTT. This translates into CASRTWGSSPLHF. The V gene is TRBV19, the J gene TRBJ1-6; maybe TRBD1 (5 bases). CDR1 is LNHDA and CDR2 is SQIVND in the germline V gene (reference sequence). V was pared by 6 bases and J by 10 bases, with 13 bases between. There are 13 residues in the CDR3.

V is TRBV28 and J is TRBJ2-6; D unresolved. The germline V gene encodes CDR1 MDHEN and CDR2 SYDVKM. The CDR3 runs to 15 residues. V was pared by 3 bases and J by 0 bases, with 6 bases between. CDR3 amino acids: CASSFQVSGANVLTF. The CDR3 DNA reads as TGTGCCAGCAGTTTCCAGGTCTCTGGGGCCAACGTCCTGACTTTC. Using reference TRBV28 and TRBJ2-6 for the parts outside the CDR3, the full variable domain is DVKVTQSSRYLVKRTGEKVFLECVQDMDHENMFWYRQDPGLGLRLIYFSYDVKMKEKGDIPEGYSVSREKKERFSLILESASTNQTSMYLCASSFQVSGANVLTFGAGSRLTVL.

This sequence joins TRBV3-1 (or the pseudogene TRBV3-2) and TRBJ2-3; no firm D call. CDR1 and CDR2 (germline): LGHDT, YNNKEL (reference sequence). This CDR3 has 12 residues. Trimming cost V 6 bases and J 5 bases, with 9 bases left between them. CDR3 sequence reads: CASSQPGDTQYF. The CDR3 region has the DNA TGTGCCAGCAGTCAACCCGGAGATACGCAGTATTTT.

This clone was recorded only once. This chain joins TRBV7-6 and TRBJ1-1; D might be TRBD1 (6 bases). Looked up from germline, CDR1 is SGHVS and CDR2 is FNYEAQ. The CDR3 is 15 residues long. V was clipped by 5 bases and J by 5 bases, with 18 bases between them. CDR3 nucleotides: TGTGCCAGCAGCCCCACCCGGGGGGCGGTAACTGAAGCTTTCTTT. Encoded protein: CASSPTRGAVTEAFF. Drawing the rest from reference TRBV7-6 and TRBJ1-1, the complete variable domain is GAGVSQSPRYKVTKRGQDVALRCDPISGHVSLYWYRQALGQGPEFLTYFNYEAQQDKSGLPNDRFSAERPEGSISTLTIQRTEQRDSAMYRCASSPTRGAVTEAFFGQGTRLTVV.

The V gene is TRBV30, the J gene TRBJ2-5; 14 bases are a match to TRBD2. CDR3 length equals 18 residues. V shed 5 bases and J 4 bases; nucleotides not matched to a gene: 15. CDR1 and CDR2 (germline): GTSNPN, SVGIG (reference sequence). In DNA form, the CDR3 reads TGTGCCTGGTTAGGGACTAGCGGGAGTCGGGGCACAAGAGAGACCCAGTACTTC. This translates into CAWLGTSGSRGTRETQYF.

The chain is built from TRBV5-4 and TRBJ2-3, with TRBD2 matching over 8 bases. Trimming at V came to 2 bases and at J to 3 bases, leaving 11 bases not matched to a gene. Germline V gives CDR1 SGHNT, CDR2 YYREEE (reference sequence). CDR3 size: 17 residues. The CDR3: CASSFSPREGPTDTQYF. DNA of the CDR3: TGTGCCAGCAGCTTTTCTCCCCGGGAGGGCCCGACAGATACGCAGTATTTT.

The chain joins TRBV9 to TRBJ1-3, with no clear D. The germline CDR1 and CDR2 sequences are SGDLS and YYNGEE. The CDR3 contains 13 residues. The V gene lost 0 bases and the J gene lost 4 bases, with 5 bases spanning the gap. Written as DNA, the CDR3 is TGTGCCAGCAGCGTAGATTCGGGAAACACCATATATTTT. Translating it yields CASSVDSGNTIYF.

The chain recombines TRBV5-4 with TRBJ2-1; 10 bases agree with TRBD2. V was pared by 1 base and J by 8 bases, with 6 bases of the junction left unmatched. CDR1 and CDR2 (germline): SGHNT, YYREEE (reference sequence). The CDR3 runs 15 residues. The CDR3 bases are TGTGCCAGCAGCTTGTGGCTAGCGGGAGTCCATGAGCAGTTCTTC. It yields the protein CASSLWLAGVHEQFF.

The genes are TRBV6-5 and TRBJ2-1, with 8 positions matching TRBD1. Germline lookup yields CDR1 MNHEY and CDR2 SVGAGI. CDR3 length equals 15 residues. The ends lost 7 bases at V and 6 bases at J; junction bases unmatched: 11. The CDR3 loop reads CASKTDRAGGNEQFF. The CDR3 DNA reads TGTGCCAGCAAAACGGACAGGGCAGGAGGCAATGAGCAGTTCTTC.

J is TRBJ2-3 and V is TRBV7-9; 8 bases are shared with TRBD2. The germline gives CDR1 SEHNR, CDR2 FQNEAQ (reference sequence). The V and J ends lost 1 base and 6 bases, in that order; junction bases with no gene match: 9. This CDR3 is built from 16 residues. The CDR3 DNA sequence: TGTGCCAGCAGCTTAGGACTAGCGAGGGGCGGGGATACGCAGTATTTT. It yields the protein CASSLGLARGGDTQYF.

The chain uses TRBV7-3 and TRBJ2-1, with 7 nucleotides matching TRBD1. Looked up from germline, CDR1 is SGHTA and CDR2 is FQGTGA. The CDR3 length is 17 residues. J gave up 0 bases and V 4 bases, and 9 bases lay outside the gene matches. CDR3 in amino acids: CASSSLGTASSYNEQFF. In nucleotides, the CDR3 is TGTGCCAGCAGCTCACTCGGGACAGCTAGCTCCTACAATGAGCAGTTCTTC.

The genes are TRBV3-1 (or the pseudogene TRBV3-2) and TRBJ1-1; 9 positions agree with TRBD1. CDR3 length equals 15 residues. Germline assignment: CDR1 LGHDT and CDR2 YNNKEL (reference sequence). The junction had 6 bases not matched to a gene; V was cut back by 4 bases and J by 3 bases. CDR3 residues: CASSLTGGGDTEAFF. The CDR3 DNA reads TGTGCCAGCAGCCTTACAGGGGGCGGGGACACTGAAGCTTTCTTT.

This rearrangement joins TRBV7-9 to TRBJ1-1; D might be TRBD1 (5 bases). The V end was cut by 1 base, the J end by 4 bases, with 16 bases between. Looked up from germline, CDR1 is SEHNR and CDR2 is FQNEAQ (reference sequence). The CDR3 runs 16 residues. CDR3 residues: CASSLGAGTGGTEAFF. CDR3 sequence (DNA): TGTGCCAGCAGCTTAGGGGCCGGAACGGGGGGCACTGAAGCTTTCTTT.

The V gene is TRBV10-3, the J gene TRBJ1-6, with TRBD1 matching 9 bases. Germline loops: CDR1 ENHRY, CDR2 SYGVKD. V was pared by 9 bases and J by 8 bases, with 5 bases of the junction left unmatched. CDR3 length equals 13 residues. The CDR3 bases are TGTGCCATAGCCGGGACAGGGTATTCACCCCTCCACTTT. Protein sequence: CAIAGTGYSPLHF.

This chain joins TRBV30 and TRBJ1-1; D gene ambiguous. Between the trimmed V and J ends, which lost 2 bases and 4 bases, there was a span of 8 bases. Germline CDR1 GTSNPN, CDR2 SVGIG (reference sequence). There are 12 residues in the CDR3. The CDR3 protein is CAWSPGSTEAFF. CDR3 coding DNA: TGTGCCTGGAGTCCCGGGTCCACTGAAGCTTTCTTT.

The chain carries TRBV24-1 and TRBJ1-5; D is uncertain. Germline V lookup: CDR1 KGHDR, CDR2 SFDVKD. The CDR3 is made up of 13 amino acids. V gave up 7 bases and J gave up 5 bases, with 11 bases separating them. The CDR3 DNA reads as TGTGCCACCAGCGGGGATATGTATCAGCCCCAGCATTTT. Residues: CATSGDMYQPQHF.

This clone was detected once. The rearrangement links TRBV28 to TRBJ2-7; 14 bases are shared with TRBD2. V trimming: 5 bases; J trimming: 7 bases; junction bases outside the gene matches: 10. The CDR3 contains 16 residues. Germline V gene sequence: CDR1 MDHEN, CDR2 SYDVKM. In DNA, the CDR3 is TGTGCCAGCAGTACGGGACTAGCGGGAGTTTATGGGGAGCAGTACTTC. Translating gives CASSTGLAGVYGEQYF. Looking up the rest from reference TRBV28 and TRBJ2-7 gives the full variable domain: DVKVTQSSRYLVKRTGEKVFLECVQDMDHENMFWYRQDPGLGLRLIYFSYDVKMKEKGDIPEGYSVSREKKERFSLILESASTNQTSMYLCASSTGLAGVYGEQYFGPGTRLTVT.